The 23 T cell receptor beta chains in this list originate from one sample, sequenced in a study of identical twins. One entry per CDR3 protein results from TCRdb running MiXCR on the 5' RACE reads. The repertoire holds roughly 690,000 distinct CDR3 sequences, with around 6.1% as singletons. Sequencing was carried out using naive T cells sorted from blood. The receptors were gathered from a man between 18 and 35 years old in good health.

The V gene is TRBV20-1, the J gene TRBJ2-7, with D uncertain. Deletions cut 0 bases from V and 3 bases from J, with 9 bases between. In germline, CDR1 is DFQATT, CDR2 SNEGSKA (reference sequence). The CDR3 has 13 amino acids. Here the CDR3 reads CSARDMGLYEQYF. The CDR3 DNA is TGCAGTGCTAGAGATATGGGCCTCTACGAGCAGTACTTC.

This clonotype was recorded a few times. The rearrangement uses TRBV20-1 and TRBJ2-7; 8 positions agree with TRBD2. The CDR3 extends over 14 amino acids. V was pared by 5 bases and J by 3 bases, with 9 bases of the junction left unmatched. The germline CDR1 and CDR2 sequences are DFQATT and SNEGSKA (reference sequence). CDR3 coding DNA: TGCAGTGCTGACCCGCCGGGACTAGTCTACGAGCAGTACTTC. Translating gives CSADPPGLVYEQYF.

This clonotype was seen at least ten times. This chain connects TRBV28 to TRBJ2-7; TRBD1 aligns across 7 bases. Losses at the gene ends were 4 bases for V and 7 bases for J; bases not matched to a gene: 1. There are 11 residues in the CDR3. Per the germline V gene, CDR1 is MDHEN and CDR2 is SYDVKM. Here the CDR3 reads CASSSDREQYF. CDR3 bases: TGTGCCAGCAGTTCGGACAGGGAGCAGTACTTC.

V gene TRBV7-2 combines with J gene TRBJ2-5, with 7 bases that match TRBD2. V gave up 1 base and J gave up 6 bases; unmatched junction bases: 8. Germline V CDR1 and CDR2: SGHTA, FQGNSA. The length of the CDR3 is 15 residues. CDR3 in amino acids: CASSLGRGSIKTQYF. CDR3 DNA: TGTGCCAGCAGCTTAGGGCGCGGGAGTATAAAGACCCAGTACTTC.

This clonotype was seen many times. J is TRBJ1-1 and V is TRBV4-1; 8 nucleotides line up with TRBD1. CDR1 is MGHRA and CDR2 is YSYEKL in the germline V gene. J was trimmed by 3 bases and V by 4 bases; bases with no gene match: 7. This CDR3 has 15 amino acids. The CDR3 spells CASSPQTGADTEAFF. The CDR3 bases are TGCGCCAGCAGCCCCCAGACAGGGGCGGACACTGAAGCTTTCTTT.

This clonotype was seen at least ten times. The rearrangement joins TRBV12-3 or TRBV12-4 to TRBJ2-2; 8 bases line up with TRBD2. With 6 bases clipped from V and 5 bases from J, the junction kept 5 bases outside the gene matches. The CDR3 totals 14 residues. The CDR3: CASRSGLGTGELFF. In DNA, the CDR3 is TGTGCCAGCAGGTCGGGACTAGGTACCGGGGAGCTGTTTTTT.

This clonotype occurred a few times. The rearrangement links TRBV7-9 to TRBJ2-7; D unresolved. The CDR3 is made up of 13 amino acids. Germline V gene data show CDR1 as SEHNR and CDR2 as FQNEAQ (reference sequence). V gave up 1 base and J gave up 6 bases, with 10 bases separating them. The CDR3 region has the DNA TGTGCCAGCAGCTTAGAAGCGTCCCGCGAGCAGTACGTC. It codes for CASSLEASREQYV.

This clonotype was observed many times. The chain has TRBV12-3 or TRBV12-4 and TRBJ2-7; 10 bases line up with TRBD2. Unmatched junction bases numbered 5, after V lost 5 bases and J lost 4 bases. This CDR3 comprises 14 residues. CDR3 sequence: CASSPGTSAYEQYV. The CDR3 DNA follows: TGTGCCAGCAGTCCAGGGACTAGCGCATACGAGCAGTACGTC.

This clonotype showed up just a few times. The chain has TRBV27 and TRBJ2-1; 7 bases fit TRBD2. This CDR3 is built from 15 residues. The germline gives CDR1 MNHEY, CDR2 SMNVEV (reference sequence). With 8 bases clipped from V and 6 bases from J, the junction kept 13 bases outside the gene matches. CDR3: CASQTSTSVTNEQFF. CDR3 nucleotides: TGTGCCAGCCAAACATCAACTAGCGTGACCAATGAGCAGTTCTTC.

This clonotype appeared many times. CDR3 sequence: CASSQDIEIAGGLNEQFF. CDR3 DNA: TGTGCCAGCAGCCAAGATATCGAGATAGCGGGAGGGCTTAATGAGCAGTTCTTC. The rearrangement links TRBV3-1 to TRBJ2-1; 11 bases match TRBD2. V shed 0 bases, J shed 7 bases, and the junction held 11 bases outside the gene matches. This CDR3 spans 18 amino acids. The V gene's germline CDR1 is LGHDT and CDR2 YNNKEL (reference sequence).

This clonotype was seen ten or more times. The V and J genes are TRBV20-1 and TRBJ2-7, with 7 bases matching TRBD1. From germline, CDR1 is DFQATT and CDR2 SNEGSKA (reference sequence). With V trimmed by 1 base and J by 2 bases, 2 bases remained unmatched. CDR3 length: 13 amino acids. DNA for the CDR3: TGCAGTGCTAGAGCCCAGGGGGCCTACGAGCAGTACTTC. This codes for CSARAQGAYEQYF.

The chain uses TRBV7-9 and TRBJ1-1; D might be TRBD1 (5 bases). CDR1 and CDR2 (germline): SEHNR, FQNEAQ (reference sequence). This CDR3 region has 17 residues. V lost 1 base and J 3 bases, leaving 18 bases between the germline ends. DNA for the CDR3: TGTGCCAGCAGCTTAGGAACGGGGGAAAACACGGACACTGAAGCTTTCTTT. It codes for CASSLGTGENTDTEAFF.

This clonotype was observed a few times. The chain couples TRBV7-3 to TRBJ2-2; 8 nucleotides match TRBD1. The ends lost 1 base at V and 5 bases at J; junction bases unmatched: 9. CDR1 and CDR2 (germline): SGHTA, FQGTGA. The CDR3 runs 17 residues. The CDR3 DNA follows: TGTGCCAGCAGCTTAATGGGAGGACAGGGAGGTACCGGGGAGCTGTTTTTT. Residues: CASSLMGGQGGTGELFF.

This clonotype was seen many times. The chain links TRBV7-2 to TRBJ2-1; D tentatively reads TRBD1 or TRBD2 (5 bases each). This CDR3 has 11 amino acids. The germline gives CDR1 SGHTA, CDR2 FQGNSA. The CDR3: CGGATYNEQFF. Written as DNA, the CDR3 is TGTGGAGGGGCTACCTACAATGAGCAGTTCTTC.

This clonotype was picked up many times. V gene TRBV4-1 combines with J gene TRBJ2-7; 10 bases fit TRBD2. The J segment lost 0 bases and the V segment lost 8 bases, leaving 13 bases of the junction unmatched. This CDR3 is 17 amino acids long. Germline lookup yields CDR1 MGHRA and CDR2 YSYEKL. The CDR3 here is CASCTLAGARYSYEQYV. The CDR3 DNA sequence: TGCGCCAGCTGTACTCTAGCGGGGGCCCGATACTCCTACGAGCAGTACGTC.

This clonotype was seen more than once but under ten times. The V call is TRBV2, the J call TRBJ2-5, with 8 bases matching TRBD1. The CDR3 is 14 residues long. Germline CDR1 SNHLY, CDR2 FYNNEI. V lost 7 bases, J lost 2 bases, and 6 bases stayed unmatched. For the CDR3, the DNA is TGTGCCAGCACGAGGGGACAGGTACAAGAGACCCAGTACTTC. The encoded protein is CASTRGQVQETQYF.

The table lists this clonotype with a few counts. The V gene is TRBV11-2, the J gene TRBJ2-6; the D gene could be TRBD1 or TRBD2 (5 bases each). V was trimmed by 5 bases and J by 1 base, leaving 18 bases between them. CDR1 and CDR2 (germline): SGHAT, FQNNGV. This CDR3 has 18 residues. The CDR3 DNA reads as TGTGCCAGCAGCGGAGACCGGGATAGGGGTTCTGGGGCCAACGTCCTGACTTTC. Protein: CASSGDRDRGSGANVLTF.

This clonotype was seen many times. This rearrangement joins TRBV27 to TRBJ2-1; D could derive from TRBD1 or TRBD2 (5 bases each). The CDR3 runs to 12 residues. From germline, CDR1 is MNHEY and CDR2 SMNVEV (reference sequence). Trimming cost V 6 bases and J 8 bases, with 11 bases left between them. The CDR3 DNA reads as TGTGCCAGCAGAACTCAGGGAGATGAGCAGTTCTTC. This codes for CASRTQGDEQFF.

This clonotype was observed a handful of times. This chain joins TRBV29-1 and TRBJ2-1; D possibly corresponds to TRBD1 (5 bases). Germline V CDR1 and CDR2: SQVTM, ANQGSEA. The CDR3 spans 12 residues. Trimming took off 7 bases at V and 8 bases at J, with 15 bases between the two ends. This chain's CDR3 is CSGGVYSDEQFF. The CDR3 DNA is TGCAGCGGGGGCGTCTACTCGGATGAGCAGTTCTTC.

V is TRBV18 and J is TRBJ2-1; 7 bases align to TRBD2. The CDR3 spans 16 residues. The V segment lost 3 bases and the J segment 2 bases; nucleotides outside the gene matches: 7. In germline, CDR1 is KGHSH, CDR2 LQKENI. Written as DNA, the CDR3 is TGTGCCAGCTCACCGACACAACTAGCGACCTACAATGAGCAGTTCTTC. This sequence encodes CASSPTQLATYNEQFF.

The table lists this clonotype with many counts. V usage is TRBV6-4 and J usage is TRBJ2-1; D is unresolved. Germline assignment: CDR1 MRHNA and CDR2 SNTAGT. This CDR3 is 14 amino acids long. Trimming removed 3 bases at V and 8 bases at J, with 14 bases between. The CDR3 nucleotides are TGTGCCAGCAGTGAAATGAGCTCTGTCGATGAGCAGTTCTTC. Translating gives CASSEMSSVDEQFF.

This clonotype showed up just a few times. Written as DNA, the CDR3 is TGTGCCACCAGTGACTACGACACTGAAGCTTTCTTT. This sequence encodes CATSDYDTEAFF. The chain has TRBV24-1 and TRBJ1-1; D is unresolved. The CDR3 sequence is 12 residues long. Germline values: CDR1 KGHDR, CDR2 SFDVKD. V lost 4 bases to trimming and J lost 3 bases, with 5 bases between them.

This clonotype occurred many times. The chain employs TRBV3-1 and TRBJ2-1; 8 bases fit TRBD1. The CDR3 runs to 12 residues. Germline CDR1 and CDR2: LGHDT and YNNKEL (reference sequence). The J segment lost 10 bases and the V segment lost 4 bases, leaving 3 bases of the junction unmatched. The CDR3 spells CASSLRGREQFF. The CDR3 DNA is TGTGCCAGCAGCCTCAGGGGGCGGGAGCAGTTCTTC.